Listed here is a single T cell receptor beta chain. What it binds is unknown. 13 Jbeta primers and 60 Vbeta primers were used for the PCR. Source study methods: A later analysis tallied 75 million to 80 million unique TCR beta chains, 9 million to 12 million of them shared. The table came from immunoSEQ multiplex PCR; TCRdb's copy has only in-frame clones and leaves some out. V and J calls and clone size are as listed in that table; D and trimming were resolved from the DNA. The table lists 90,000 to 130,000 clones, about four fifths of them singletons. This entry is derived from a study of cytomegalovirus exposure and HLA in healthy donors. General study points: As a later analysis revealed, most CMV-associated TCR beta chains appeared HLA-restricted.

The length of the CDR3 is 16 residues. V gave up 1 base and J gave up 1 base; unmatched junction bases: 2. Germline CDR1 SGHTA, CDR2 FQGNSA. The specimen was PBMCs. The J gene is TRBJ2-5, the V gene TRBV7-2; 11 bases fit TRBD1. This TCR was recovered from a man in his thirties or forties in good health and CMV-seropositive. DNA of the CDR3: TGTGCCAGCAGCTTAGTTGGGACAGGGGGCCAAGAGACCCAGTACTTC. Translated: CASSLVGTGGQETQYF.